The sequence of this TCR beta chain was determined in a study of blood T cells in healthy people across ages. As to this clonotype: A much larger clonotype is one base distant, so this may be a read error.

The use of a sample-barcoded 5' primer and a J-beta primer mix characterized a second PCR of roughly 7 to 11 cycles. TCRdb processed the 5' RACE reads anew with MiXCR; each CDR3 protein has one entry. The sample has about 1 million distinct CDR3 sequences, over 35% seen once. The germline gives CDR1 SGHTA, CDR2 FQGNSA. The CDR3 has 15 residues. The chain combines TRBV7-2 with TRBJ2-1; D is perhaps TRBD2 (6 bases). What was sequenced was blood. This receptor was taken from a woman aged 60-70 years in good health. The DNA for the CDR3 is TGTGCCAGCAGCCCGGGACTTAGCTCCTACAAGGAGCAGTTCTTC. Translated: CASSPGLSSYKEQFF.